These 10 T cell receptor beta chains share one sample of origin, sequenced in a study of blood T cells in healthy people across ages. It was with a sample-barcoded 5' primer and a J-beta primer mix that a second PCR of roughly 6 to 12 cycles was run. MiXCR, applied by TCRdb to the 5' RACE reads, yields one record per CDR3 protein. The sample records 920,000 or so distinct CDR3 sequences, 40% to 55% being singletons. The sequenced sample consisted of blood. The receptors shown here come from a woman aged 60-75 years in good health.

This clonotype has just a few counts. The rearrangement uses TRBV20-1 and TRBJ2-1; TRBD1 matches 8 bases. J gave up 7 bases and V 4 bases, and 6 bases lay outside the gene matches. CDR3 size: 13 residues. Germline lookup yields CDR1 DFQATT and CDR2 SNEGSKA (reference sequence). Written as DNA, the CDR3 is TGCAGTGCTATGTCGGACAGGGCAAATGAGCAGTTCTTC. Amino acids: CSAMSDRANEQFF.

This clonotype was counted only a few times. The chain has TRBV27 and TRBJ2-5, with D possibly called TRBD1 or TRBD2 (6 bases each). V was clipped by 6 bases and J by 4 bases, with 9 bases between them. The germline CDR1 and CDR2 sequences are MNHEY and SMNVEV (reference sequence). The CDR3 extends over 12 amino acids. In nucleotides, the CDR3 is TGTGCCAGCAGCGGGGGCCCAGAGACCCAGTACTTC. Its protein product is CASSGGPETQYF.

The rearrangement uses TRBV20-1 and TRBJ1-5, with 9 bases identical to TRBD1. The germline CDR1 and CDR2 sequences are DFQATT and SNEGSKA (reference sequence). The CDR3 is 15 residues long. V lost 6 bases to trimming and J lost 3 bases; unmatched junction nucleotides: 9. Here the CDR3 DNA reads TGCAGTGCCTTTCCGGGACAGGGCGTCAATCAGCCCCAGCATTTT. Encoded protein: CSAFPGQGVNQPQHF.

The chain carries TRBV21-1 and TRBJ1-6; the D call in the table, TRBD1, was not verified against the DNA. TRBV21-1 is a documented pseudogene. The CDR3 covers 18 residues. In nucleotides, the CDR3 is TGTGCCAGCAGCCTATCCCCTCAGGGGGCCTCCTATAATTCACCCCTCCACTTT. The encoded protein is CASSLSPQGASYNSPLHF.

CDR3 protein: CASSLTSGAHEQYF. For the CDR3, the DNA is TGTGCCAGCAGCCTAACTAGCGGGGCCCACGAGCAGTACTTC. The chain joins TRBV7-2 to TRBJ2-7; 10 nucleotides line up with TRBD2. The CDR3 has 14 amino acids. CDR1 and CDR2 (germline): SGHTA, FQGNSA. Germline trimming cut 5 bases from V and 5 bases from J; bases unmatched to any gene: 6.

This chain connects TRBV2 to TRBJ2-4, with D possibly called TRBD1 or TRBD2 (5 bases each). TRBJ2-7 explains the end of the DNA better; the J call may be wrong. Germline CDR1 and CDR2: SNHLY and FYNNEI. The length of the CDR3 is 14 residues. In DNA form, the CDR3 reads TGTGCCAGCAGTCCCGGGACGGATACCTACGAGCAGTACTTC. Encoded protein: CASSPGTDTYEQYF.

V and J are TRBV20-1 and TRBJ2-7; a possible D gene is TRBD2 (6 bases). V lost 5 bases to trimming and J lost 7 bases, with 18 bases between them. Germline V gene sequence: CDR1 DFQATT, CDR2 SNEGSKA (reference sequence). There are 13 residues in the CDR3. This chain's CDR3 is CSASGADYNEQYF. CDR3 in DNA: TGCAGTGCTTCCGGAGCGGACTACAATGAGCAGTACTTC.

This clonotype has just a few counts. The CDR3 spells CASVGKGLVHYEQYF. The CDR3 DNA reads as TGTGCCAGCGTGGGCAAGGGGCTAGTTCACTACGAGCAGTACTTC. This chain connects TRBV28 to TRBJ2-7; a possible D gene is TRBD1 (5 bases). CDR1 is MDHEN and CDR2 is SYDVKM in the germline V gene. The CDR3 consists of 15 residues. Trimming removed 8 bases at V and 3 bases at J, with 20 bases between.

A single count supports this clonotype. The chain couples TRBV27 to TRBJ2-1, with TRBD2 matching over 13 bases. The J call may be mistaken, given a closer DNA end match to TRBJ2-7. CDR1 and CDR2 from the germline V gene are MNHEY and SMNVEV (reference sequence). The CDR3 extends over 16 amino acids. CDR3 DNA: TGTGCCAGCAGTTTACTACTAGCGGGAGGGTCCTACGAGCAGTACTTC. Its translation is CASSLLLAGGSYEQYF.

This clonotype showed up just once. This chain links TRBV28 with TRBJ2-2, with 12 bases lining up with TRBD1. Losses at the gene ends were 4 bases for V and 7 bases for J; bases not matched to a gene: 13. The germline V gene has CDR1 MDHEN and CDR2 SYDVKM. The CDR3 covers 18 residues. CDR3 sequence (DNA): TGTGCCAGCAGTTCCGCATACCGGGACAGGGGGCCGAGCGGGGAGCTGTTTTTT. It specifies CASSSAYRDRGPSGELFF.